A single sample is the source of the 23 T cell receptor beta chains below, sequenced in a study of T cell responses to AZD1222 COVID-19 vaccine. Measured with immunoSEQ multiplex PCR; TCRdb has only the in-frame clones, and not every one. The sample carries some 79,000 clones, 80% recorded once. The sample consisted of peripheral blood, taken 28 days after the second AZD1222 dose. All receptors derive from an adult who received the AZD1222 COVID-19 vaccine.

V is TRBV29-1 and J is TRBJ1-1, with D possibly matching TRBD1 (5 bases). The germline CDR1 and CDR2 sequences are SQVTM and ANQGSEA. The CDR3 consists of 14 residues. Trimming left V 6 bases short and J 2 bases short, with 16 bases between. CDR3 DNA sequence: TGCAGCGTGCGAGCCGGGACGGCTAACACTGAAGCTTTCTTT. This gives the protein CSVRAGTANTEAFF.

This chain uses TRBV18 with TRBJ1-1; D is unresolved. This CDR3 comprises 13 residues. Per the germline V gene, CDR1 is KGHSH and CDR2 is LQKENI. With 4 bases removed from V and 3 bases from J, the gap between germline ends came to 9 bases. CDR3 protein: CASSLGMDTEAFF. CDR3 bases: TGTGCCAGCTCACTAGGGATGGACACTGAAGCTTTCTTT. The entire variable domain, with the rest obtained from reference TRBV18 and TRBJ1-1, is as follows: NAGVMQNPRHLVRRRGQEARLRCSPMKGHSHVYWYRQLPEEGLKFMVYLQKENIIDESGMPKERFSAEFPKEGPSILRIQQVVRGDSAAYFCASSLGMDTEAFFGQGTRLTVV.

The chain recombines TRBV7-9 with TRBJ2-3, with 9 bases fitting TRBD2. The junction had 12 bases not matched to a gene; V was cut back by 5 bases and J by 0 bases. The CDR3 consists of 18 residues. Germline values: CDR1 SEHNR, CDR2 FQNEAQ (reference sequence). CDR3 loop: CASSPKMTSGTSTDTQYF. CDR3 bases: TGTGCCAGCAGCCCTAAAATGACTAGCGGCACTAGCACAGATACGCAGTATTTT. Combining the CDR3 with reference TRBV7-9 and TRBJ2-3 gives the whole variable domain DTGVSQNPRHKITKRGQNVTFRCDPISEHNRLYWYRQTLGQGPEFLTYFQNEAQLEKSRLLSDRFSAERPKGSFSTLEIQRTEQGDSAMYLCASSPKMTSGTSTDTQYFGPGTRLTVL.

The J gene is TRBJ2-7, the V gene TRBV6-5; 8 bases fit TRBD1. The germline gives CDR1 MNHEY, CDR2 SVGAGI. This CDR3 is 15 amino acids long. V trimming: 10 bases; J trimming: 5 bases; junction bases outside the gene matches: 16. This CDR3 reads CATSPWGQGAHEQYF. The DNA of the CDR3 is TGTGCCACCTCCCCCTGGGGGCAGGGGGCCCACGAGCAGTACTTC.

V gene TRBV9 combines with J gene TRBJ2-2, with 7 bases matching TRBD2. The trim removed 3 bases at V and 7 bases at J, leaving 9 bases unmatched. CDR3 length: 15 residues. In germline, CDR1 is SGDLS, CDR2 YYNGEE. DNA of the CDR3: TGTGCCAGCAGCGCTGAAGCGGGAAGGAGCGGGGAGCTGTTTTTT. This translates into CASSAEAGRSGELFF.

The J gene is TRBJ1-5, the V gene TRBV28; 9 bases are shared with TRBD1. Germline CDR1 reads MDHEN; CDR2 reads SYDVKM. The CDR3 is 15 amino acids. Trimming removed 5 bases from V and 3 bases from J; junction bases left unmatched: 5. In DNA form, the CDR3 reads TGTGCCAGCAGTCTTACAGGGGGCTCCAATCAGCCCCAGCATTTT. As protein: CASSLTGGSNQPQHF.

The V gene is TRBV6-2 or TRBV6-3, the J gene TRBJ2-7, with D possibly matching TRBD2 (6 bases). V was cut by 2 bases and J by 1 base, with 18 bases left in between. Germline V gene sequence: CDR1 MNHEY, CDR2 SVGEGT. The CDR3 covers 17 residues. CDR3 in amino acids: CASSYPPIGSKSYEQYF. In DNA, the CDR3 is TGTGCCAGCAGTTACCCTCCGATCGGGAGTAAATCCTACGAGCAGTACTTC.

This chain uses TRBV3-1 (or the pseudogene TRBV3-2) with TRBJ1-2; D perhaps matches TRBD1 (6 bases). The CDR3 length is 18 residues. Germline loops: CDR1 LGHDT, CDR2 YNNKEL (reference sequence). Trimming shortened V by 3 bases and J by 0 bases, and 20 bases separated the two germline ends. The CDR3 reads CASSHLTPTGTSNYGYTF. CDR3 sequence (DNA): TGTGCCAGCAGCCATCTCACGCCTACAGGGACCTCTAACTATGGCTACACCTTC.

This clone was seen only once. The genes are TRBV6-5 and TRBJ2-5; 10 positions agree with TRBD2. V shed 6 bases and J 4 bases; nucleotides not matched to a gene: 8. There are 15 residues in the CDR3. Germline CDR1 is MNHEY and CDR2 is SVGAGI. The CDR3 nucleotides are TGTGCCAGCAGATGGACTAGCGGAGGCGGAGAGACCCAGTACTTC. Protein sequence: CASRWTSGGGETQYF.

This clone was recorded a few times. The V and J genes are TRBV5-1 and TRBJ2-5, with TRBD2 identical over 12 bases. Germline trimming cut 5 bases from V and 5 bases from J; bases unmatched to any gene: 13. This CDR3 has 17 residues. Germline assignment: CDR1 SGHRS and CDR2 YFSETQ. This CDR3 reads CASRPGLAGFRGETQYF. CDR3 in DNA: TGCGCCAGCAGACCAGGACTAGCGGGGTTTAGAGGGGAGACCCAGTACTTC.

This chain joins TRBV27 and TRBJ2-2; D is uncertain. Germline lookup yields CDR1 MNHEY and CDR2 SMNVEV (reference sequence). The ends were cut back, 3 bases at V and 7 bases at J, with 18 bases in the middle. The CDR3 runs to 16 residues. CDR3 DNA: TGTGCCAGCAGTTTCCTCCCTCTCTCCTATAGCGGGGAGCTGTTTTTT. Residues: CASSFLPLSYSGELFF.

The chain is built from TRBV28 and TRBJ2-2; D is possibly TRBD2 (5 bases). The CDR3 covers 16 residues. The V gene's germline CDR1 is MDHEN and CDR2 SYDVKM. V lost 1 base and J lost 7, with 16 bases in between. DNA for the CDR3: TGTGCCAGCAGTTTATTAGCCGGGCTAGCTAGCGGGGAGCTGTTTTTT. Amino acids: CASSLLAGLASGELFF.

This clone was detected once. V usage is TRBV9 and J usage is TRBJ2-3; D unclear. From germline, CDR1 is SGDLS and CDR2 YYNGEE. This CDR3 spans 15 amino acids. V was pared by 0 bases and J by 2 bases, with 10 bases between. The CDR3 protein is CASSVEGQITDTQYF. The DNA for the CDR3 is TGTGCCAGCAGCGTAGAGGGCCAAATCACAGATACGCAGTATTTT.

This rearrangement joins TRBV20-1 to TRBJ2-1; D not certain. Trimming took 7 bases from V and 8 from J, leaving 12 bases between them. The length of the CDR3 is 11 residues. The germline V gene encodes CDR1 DFQATT and CDR2 SNEGSKA (reference sequence). Here the CDR3 DNA reads TGCAGTGTTCTTGGTTGGGATGAGCAGTTCTTC. It is translated as CSVLGWDEQFF.

The chain recombines TRBV6-5 with TRBJ1-6; no clear D gene. V was clipped by 6 bases and J by 7 bases, with 13 bases between them. Germline V gene data show CDR1 as MNHEY and CDR2 as SVGAGI. The CDR3 is made up of 14 amino acids. In nucleotides, the CDR3 is TGTGCCAGCAGAAACGGGGTAATAAATTCACCCCTCCACTTT. Its translation is CASRNGVINSPLHF.

The chain has TRBV25-1 and TRBJ1-2, with D possibly TRBD1 on 5 matching bases. This CDR3 has 15 residues. The V gene lost 1 base and the J gene lost 0 bases, with 9 bases spanning the gap. Germline CDR1 is MGHDK and CDR2 is SYGVNS. This chain's CDR3 is CASSELGRANYGYTF. The CDR3 DNA reads TGTGCCAGCAGTGAATTGGGCAGGGCTAACTATGGCTACACCTTC.

The chain uses TRBV4-2 and TRBJ2-3; 8 nucleotides align to TRBD1. The germline V gene has CDR1 LGHNA and CDR2 YNFKEQ. CDR3 length: 15 amino acids. The J segment lost 2 bases and the V segment lost 5 bases, leaving 6 bases of the junction unmatched. The CDR3 protein is CASSADRATTDTQYF. CDR3 sequence (DNA): TGTGCCAGCAGCGCGGACAGGGCCACCACAGATACGCAGTATTTT.

The V call is TRBV6-2 or TRBV6-3, the J call TRBJ1-5; no firm D call. V was trimmed by 2 bases and J by 1 base, leaving 3 bases between them. The CDR3 totals 13 residues. Germline V gene sequence: CDR1 MNHEY, CDR2 SVGEGT. DNA for the CDR3: TGTGCCAGCAGTTACCTAAGCAATCAGCCCCAGCATTTT. Protein product: CASSYLSNQPQHF.

This sequence joins TRBV6-5 and TRBJ2-6; tentatively, D is TRBD2 (5 bases). V lost 3 bases and J 8 bases, leaving 11 bases between the germline ends. CDR1 is MNHEY, CDR2 SVGAGI, per germline. The CDR3 has 14 amino acids. The CDR3 DNA is TGTGCCAGCAGTTATCGGGAAAGGACCAACGTCCTGACTTTC. It yields the protein CASSYRERTNVLTF.

This chain connects TRBV5-4 to TRBJ2-6; D ambiguous. V was cut by 4 bases and J by 8 bases, with 7 bases left in between. Per germline, CDR1 SGHNT and CDR2 YYREEE (reference sequence). CDR3 length: 12 amino acids. In DNA form, the CDR3 reads TGTGCCAGCAGCAGTGTGACCAACGTCCTGACTTTC. Amino acids: CASSSVTNVLTF.

This clone has only one observation. This chain joins TRBV12-3 or TRBV12-4 and TRBJ2-1; D perhaps matches TRBD2 (6 bases). The CDR3 covers 12 residues. Trimming took off 7 bases at V and 9 bases at J, with 13 bases between the two ends. The CDR3 DNA sequence: TGTGCCAGCACCCCGACTAGTACTGAGCAGTTCTTC. It encodes CASTPTSTEQFF.

A word on this clone: Other DNA sequences in the same sample also yield this CDR3. The chain recombines TRBV7-9 with TRBJ2-5, with a possible D match to TRBD1 (6 bases). The CDR3 is made up of 13 amino acids. Trimming took off 5 bases at V and 2 bases at J, with 9 bases between the two ends. Germline V gives CDR1 SEHNR, CDR2 FQNEAQ (reference sequence). CDR3 in amino acids: CASSPGHQETQYF. The CDR3 bases are TGTGCCAGCAGCCCGGGACATCAAGAGACCCAGTACTTC.

V gene TRBV3-1 (or the pseudogene TRBV3-2) combines with J gene TRBJ2-5; 8 bases line up with TRBD2. The length of the CDR3 is 17 residues. V lost 1 base and J lost 4; bases outside the gene matches: 11. CDR1 and CDR2 (germline): LGHDT, YNNKEL (reference sequence). The DNA of the CDR3 is TGTGCCAGCAGCCAAGGGGGGTTAGCGGGATCAGGAGAGACCCAGTACTTC. This gives the protein CASSQGGLAGSGETQYF.